Listed below are T cell receptor beta chains from one sample, sequenced in a study of molecular identifiers for immune sequencing clone quantification. TCRdb re-derived calls from the PCR reads in MiXCR, one entry per CDR3 protein. The sample includes 550,000 to 750,000 distinct CDR3 sequences, 20% of them seen just once. Sequenced input: naive CD8+ T cells from blood, with Jurkat cell RNA spiked in. The receptors stem from a human donor in good health. Some libraries in this study had Jurkat cell RNA spiked in. The CDR3 runs from the conserved cysteine through the conserved F or W. The D gene is left open where the match is weak. Rows give clone size only sometimes, using once, few, many, or a class for an expanded clone.

j_call: TRBJ2-2
clone_size: many
v_call: TRBV19
d_call: .
cdr3_nt: TGTGCCAGTAGTCTCTCGTGGGACTCCACACTCACCGGGGAGCTGTTTTTT
cdr3_aa: CASSLSWDSTLTGELFF

j_call: TRBJ1-2
clone_size: many
v_call: TRBV7-9
d_call: .
cdr3_nt: TGTGCCAGCAGCCATCAGGATAACTATGGCTACACCTTC
cdr3_aa: CASSHQDNYGYTF

j_call: TRBJ2-3
clone_size: many
v_call: TRBV7-8
d_call: TRBD2
cdr3_nt: TGTGCCAGCAGCTTAACTAGCGGGGTCACAGATACGCAGTATTTT
cdr3_aa: CASSLTSGVTDTQYF

j_call: TRBJ2-7
clone_size: .
v_call: TRBV14
d_call: .
cdr3_nt: TGTGCCAGCAGCCAATCCCACGAGCAGTACTTC
cdr3_aa: CASSQSHEQYF

j_call: TRBJ2-3
clone_size: many
v_call: TRBV6-2/TRBV6-3
d_call: .
cdr3_nt: TGTGCCAGCAGTTACCTATCTAGCAGAGCGGAAGATACGCAGTATTTT
cdr3_aa: CASSYLSSRAEDTQYF

j_call: TRBJ1-1
clone_size: many
v_call: TRBV6-5
d_call: TRBD1
cdr3_nt: TGTGCCAGCAGTACGGGACAGGGGGCTCTGTCGAACACTGAAGCTTTCTTT
cdr3_aa: CASSTGQGALSNTEAFF

j_call: TRBJ2-5
clone_size: few
v_call: TRBV5-4
d_call: TRBD2
cdr3_nt: TGTGCCAGCAGCCCCGGGACTACCCTGGACTTGGAGACCCAGTACTTC
cdr3_aa: CASSPGTTLDLETQYF

j_call: TRBJ1-1
clone_size: many
v_call: TRBV6-1
d_call: .
cdr3_nt: TGTGCCAGCAGTGAAGCGTCGGGGGAATACACTGAAGCTTTCTTT
cdr3_aa: CASSEASGEYTEAFF

j_call: TRBJ1-1
clone_size: many
v_call: TRBV5-1
d_call: .
cdr3_nt: TGCGCCAGCAGCTTGGAGGGCAGGGATGAAGCTTTCTTT
cdr3_aa: CASSLEGRDEAFF

j_call: TRBJ2-7
clone_size: many
v_call: TRBV3-1
d_call: .
cdr3_nt: TGTGCCAGCAGCCCGAAAAAGCCAGGGCGCTGGGGGGAGCAGTACTTC
cdr3_aa: CASSPKKPGRWGEQYF

j_call: TRBJ2-7
clone_size: many
v_call: TRBV4-1
d_call: .
cdr3_nt: TGCGCCAGCAGCCAAGATGACCTTCTAGGGGAGCAGTACTTC
cdr3_aa: CASSQDDLLGEQYF

j_call: TRBJ2-7
clone_size: many
v_call: TRBV20-1
d_call: .
cdr3_nt: TGCAGTGCTCGGGAGTTTTGGGAGCAGTACTTC
cdr3_aa: CSAREFWEQYF

j_call: TRBJ2-3
clone_size: many
v_call: TRBV2
d_call: .
cdr3_nt: TGTGCCAGCGCCGGGACGGACGGTGGCACAGATACGCAGTATTTT
cdr3_aa: CASAGTDGGTDTQYF

j_call: TRBJ2-2
clone_size: many
v_call: TRBV29-1
d_call: TRBD2
cdr3_nt: TGCAGCGTTTCTCTAGCGGGAGGGGGCACCGGGGAGCTGTTTTTT
cdr3_aa: CSVSLAGGGTGELFF

j_call: TRBJ2-1
clone_size: .
v_call: TRBV4-1
d_call: .
cdr3_nt: TGCGCCAGCAGCCAACTACTGAACAATGAGCAGTTCTTC
cdr3_aa: CASSQLLNNEQFF

j_call: TRBJ2-7
clone_size: few
v_call: TRBV11-2
d_call: .
cdr3_nt: TGTGCCAGCAGCTTACCCTCGGCCAGTTTGAACGAGCAGTACTTC
cdr3_aa: CASSLPSASLNEQYF

j_call: TRBJ2-1
clone_size: many
v_call: TRBV6-2/TRBV6-3
d_call: TRBD1
cdr3_nt: TGTGCCAGCAGCCCGACAGGGGGTTCGAATGAGCAGTTCTTC
cdr3_aa: CASSPTGGSNEQFF

j_call: TRBJ1-1
clone_size: .
v_call: TRBV5-4
d_call: .
cdr3_nt: TGTGCCAGCGGCTTGCCAGGGTTTGAAGCTTTCTTT
cdr3_aa: CASGLPGFEAFF

j_call: TRBJ2-4
clone_size: many
v_call: TRBV27
d_call: .
cdr3_nt: TGTGCCAGCAGTGATGGGGTCCTAGCCAAAAACATTCAGTACTTC
cdr3_aa: CASSDGVLAKNIQYF

j_call: TRBJ2-1
clone_size: .
v_call: TRBV12-3/TRBV12-4
d_call: .
cdr3_nt: TGTGCCAGCAGTCCCGCTGAGTCAGGGTTTTTGCAGTTCTTC
cdr3_aa: CASSPAESGFLQFF

j_call: TRBJ2-7
clone_size: few
v_call: TRBV2
d_call: .
cdr3_nt: TGTGCCAGCAGTCCTACCCTAGGGATCGGCGAGCAGTACTTC
cdr3_aa: CASSPTLGIGEQYF

j_call: TRBJ1-1
clone_size: few
v_call: TRBV5-8
d_call: .
cdr3_nt: TGTGCCGGCAACTTTCTCCCGGGACATCACCCGGGGTACACTGAAGCTTTCTTT
cdr3_aa: CAGNFLPGHHPGYTEAFF

j_call: TRBJ1-6
clone_size: .
v_call: TRBV5-8
d_call: .
cdr3_nt: TGTGCCAGCCCCGGGCCCCGGCATTCACCCCTCCACTTT
cdr3_aa: CASPGPRHSPLHF

j_call: TRBJ2-7
clone_size: many
v_call: TRBV4-3
d_call: .
cdr3_nt: TGCGCCAGCAGCCAAGATAGGCAGGGTATATACTACGAGCAGTACTTC
cdr3_aa: CASSQDRQGIYYEQYF

j_call: TRBJ2-7
clone_size: few
v_call: TRBV6-5
d_call: .
cdr3_nt: TGTGCCAGCAGTTATAACGACTACGAGCAGTACTTC
cdr3_aa: CASSYNDYEQYF

j_call: TRBJ2-3
clone_size: many
v_call: TRBV9
d_call: .
cdr3_nt: TGTGCCAGCAGCGTAGGGACAGTAAGCACAGATACGCAGTATTTT
cdr3_aa: CASSVGTVSTDTQYF

j_call: TRBJ1-5
clone_size: many
v_call: TRBV2
d_call: .
cdr3_nt: TGTGCCAGCAGTCCAGGGACTAGCAATCAGCCCCAGCATTTT
cdr3_aa: CASSPGTSNQPQHF

j_call: TRBJ2-3
clone_size: many
v_call: TRBV7-3
d_call: .
cdr3_nt: TGTGCCAGCAGCGCAGGGACTTCCGACCTCACAGATACGCAGTATTTT
cdr3_aa: CASSAGTSDLTDTQYF